This entry describes one T cell receptor beta chain. Primers included in the PCR were 60 Vbeta and 13 Jbeta primers. Using immunoSEQ multiplex PCR, the repertoire was profiled, and TCRdb retains in-frame clones only, with some absent. The sample holds 150,000 or so clones. Germline CDR1 reads SGHNT; CDR2 reads YYREEE (reference sequence). CDR3 length: 15 residues. With 0 bases removed from V and 4 bases from J, the gap between germline ends came to 12 bases. The data are from a study of cytomegalovirus exposure and HLA in healthy donors. Source material: PBMCs. This chain joins TRBV5-4 and TRBJ2-3; no clear D. The clonotype comes from a woman between 45 and 65 years old in good health and CMV-seronegative. The DNA for the CDR3 is TGTGCCAGCAGCTTGGTATCCGTTCAGGCAGATACGCAGTATTTT. Its translation: CASSLVSVQADTQYF.